One T cell receptor beta chain is described in this entry. As yet, its antigen is unknown. Profiling relied on immunoSEQ multiplex PCR, and the TCRdb table lists in-frame clones only, not all of them. The sample lists more than 100,000 clones, roughly nine tenths occurring once. The sample comes from a study of T cell responses to AZD1222 COVID-19 vaccine. Whole-study findings and limits: The study found Spike-specific TCR breadth and depth rose after two AZD1222 doses. Baseline testing showed seropositivity in only a handful of AZD1222 recipients. White British people made up most donors, females outnumbered males, and clonal diversity was possibly underestimated.

The study pooled second doses at about 4 or about 12 weeks. Germline V gene sequence: CDR1 MNHEY, CDR2 SVGEGT. There are 15 residues in the CDR3. Trimming stripped 2 bases from V and 3 bases from J, with 13 bases between. This sequence was found in an adult who received the AZD1222 COVID-19 vaccine. The sample was peripheral blood, taken 28 days after the second AZD1222 dose. This chain joins TRBV6-2 or TRBV6-3 and TRBJ1-1; TRBD1 is a possible D gene (6 bases). CDR3 in amino acids: CASSYEAGADTEAFF. In DNA form, the CDR3 reads TGTGCCAGCAGTTACGAGGCAGGGGCGGACACTGAAGCTTTCTTT.